Listed below are T cell receptor beta chains from one sample, sequenced in a study of blood T cell repertoires in COVID-19. TCRdb keeps only in-frame clones here, not all; method: immunoSEQ multiplex PCR. The top ten hold around a fifth of the sample, which has around 43,000 clones, roughly three quarters seen once. The sequenced material came from peripheral blood. These receptors were taken from a man aged 70-80 years with acute or convalescent COVID-19. Both conserved end residues are part of each CDR3. Each record gives: J gene, D gene, clone size, V gene, CDR3 DNA, CDR3 protein. The D gene is left open where the match is weak. The size of a clone is reported for some rows only, either as once, few or many, or as a class for expanded clones.

TRBJ1-1	NA	NA	TRBV10-3	TGTGCCATCACACCAGGGCCCATGAACACTGAAGCTTTCTTT	CAITPGPMNTEAFF
TRBJ1-1	NA	NA	TRBV28	TGTGCCAGCCATAAAGGCGGGGGCACTGAAGCTTTCTTT	CASHKGGGTEAFF
TRBJ1-4	NA	NA	TRBV9	TGTGCCAGCAGCGTAGAATGGGCAGGGAACGAAAAACTGTTTTTT	CASSVEWAGNEKLFF
TRBJ2-1	NA	NA	TRBV2	TGTGCCAGCAGCCCCTTGACCCGGCGGAGCTCCTACAATGAGCAGTTCTTC	CASSPLTRRSSYNEQFF
TRBJ1-6	TRBD1	NA	TRBV27	TGTGCCAGCAGTTTATTTTACTCAGGGGGCGCGGGGTCACCCCTCCACTTT	CASSLFYSGGAGSPLHF
TRBJ2-3	NA	NA	TRBV7-8	TGTGCCAGCAGCTTATCCAGGGGAGATACGCAGTATTTT	CASSLSRGDTQYF
TRBJ2-7	NA	NA	TRBV5-4	TGTGCCAGCAGCTTGGCCGGTTCCTACGAGCAGTACTTC	CASSLAGSYEQYF
TRBJ2-1	NA	NA	TRBV19	TGTGCCAGTAGTCGGACTATCCTCAATGAGCAGTTCTTC	CASSRTILNEQFF
TRBJ1-1	NA	few	TRBV5-1	TGCGCCAGCAGCTTGGTGCCGACAGGACCGAACACTGAAGCTTTCTTT	CASSLVPTGPNTEAFF
TRBJ2-5	TRBD1	NA	TRBV6-2/TRBV6-3	TGTGCCAGCAGTTACCAGGACAGGCGAACCCAGTACTTC	CASSYQDRRTQYF
TRBJ2-4	TRBD2	NA	TRBV18	TGTGCCAGCTCACAGGACGGCGGGGGAAACATTCAGTACTTC	CASSQDGGGNIQYF
TRBJ2-1	TRBD2	NA	TRBV12-5	TGTGCTAGTGGTTTGGCCGTCGGGAGGAGCTCCTACAATGAGCAGTTCTTC	CASGLAVGRSSYNEQFF
TRBJ1-6	NA	NA	TRBV10-3	TGTGCCATCAGTGAGAGCGCAGTAAGTTCACCCCTCCACTTT	CAISESAVSSPLHF
TRBJ1-5	TRBD1	NA	TRBV19	TGTGCCAGTAATGACAGGGGACAGCCCCAGCATTTT	CASNDRGQPQHF
TRBJ1-1	TRBD1	NA	TRBV6-5	TGTGCCAGCTTAGCCGACAGGGGCAAAGCTGAAGCTTTCTTT	CASLADRGKAEAFF
TRBJ1-1	TRBD1	NA	TRBV10-3	TGTGCCATCAGTGAGACAGGGGGCACTGAAGCTTTCTTT	CAISETGGTEAFF
TRBJ2-5	TRBD2	NA	TRBV7-8	TGTGCCAGCAGCTTAATCCGGGGGGACCAAGAGACCCAGTACTTC	CASSLIRGDQETQYF
TRBJ1-4	NA	NA	TRBV10-3	TGTGCCATCAGTGAGACTTATAATGAAAAACTGTTTTTT	CAISETYNEKLFF
TRBJ1-2	TRBD1	NA	TRBV29-1	TGCAGCGTTGGAGCGACAGGGTGGCATGGCTACACCTTC	CSVGATGWHGYTF
TRBJ1-1	NA	NA	TRBV5-4	TGTGCCAGCAACCACAAGGGAGGGGTTGGAACTGAAGCTTTCTTT	CASNHKGGVGTEAFF
TRBJ1-1	NA	NA	TRBV5-5	TGTGCCAGCAGCTGGCCGGGTAAGAACACTGAAGCTTTCTTT	CASSWPGKNTEAFF
TRBJ1-1	NA	NA	TRBV18	TGTGCCAGCTCCCTCGACCGAGTTCAGGGGAACACTGAAGCTTTCTTT	CASSLDRVQGNTEAFF
TRBJ2-7	TRBD2	NA	TRBV5-1	TGCGCCAGCAGCCCTACTTGGACTAGCGGGGGGTTCCTCTCCTACGAGCAGTACTTC	CASSPTWTSGGFLSYEQYF
TRBJ2-7	TRBD1	NA	TRBV5-1	TGCGCCAGCAGCCGGGGACAGGTGAGGGCCATTGAGGGCGAGCAGTACTTC	CASSRGQVRAIEGEQYF
TRBJ2-7	NA	NA	TRBV2	TGTGCCAGCAGCTTACGGACAGTCCCCCTGGAGCAGTACTTC	CASSLRTVPLEQYF
TRBJ1-6	NA	NA	TRBV5-1	TGCGCCAGCAGCTTGGGGGGGGGCCGGTCACCCCTCCACTTT	CASSLGGGRSPLHF
TRBJ2-1	TRBD2	NA	TRBV19	TGTGCCAGTAGTACGATAAGCGGGGGGGCCTACAATGAGCAGTTCTTC	CASSTISGGAYNEQFF